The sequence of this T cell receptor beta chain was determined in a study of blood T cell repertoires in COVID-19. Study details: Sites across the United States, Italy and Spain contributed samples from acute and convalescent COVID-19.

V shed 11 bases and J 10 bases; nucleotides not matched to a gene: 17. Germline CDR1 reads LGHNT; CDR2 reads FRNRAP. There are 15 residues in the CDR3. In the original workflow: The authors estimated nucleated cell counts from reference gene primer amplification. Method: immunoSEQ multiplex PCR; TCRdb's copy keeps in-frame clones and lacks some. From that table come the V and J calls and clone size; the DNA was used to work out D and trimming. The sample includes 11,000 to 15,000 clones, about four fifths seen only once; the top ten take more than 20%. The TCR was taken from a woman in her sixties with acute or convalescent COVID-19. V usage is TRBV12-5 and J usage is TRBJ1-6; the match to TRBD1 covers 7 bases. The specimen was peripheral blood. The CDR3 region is CAGTNRGRAESPLHF. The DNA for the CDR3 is TGTGCTGGAACCAACAGGGGAAGGGCAGAATCACCCCTCCACTTT.